Below, 6 T cell receptor beta chains from the same sample are listed, as sequenced in a study of blood T cell repertoires in COVID-19. Only in-frame clones appear in the TCRdb table, and some are missing; sequencing was by immunoSEQ multiplex PCR. The table has roughly 200,000 clones, roughly nine tenths seen once; the top ten hold 20% to 25%. Sequencing was done on a sample of peripheral blood. The receptors stem from a man between 60 and 75 years old with active or convalescent COVID-19.

A word on this clone: Within the sample, other DNA sequences also encode this same CDR3. The V call is TRBV7-2, the J call TRBJ2-5; TRBD1 agrees at 10 bases. Looked up from germline, CDR1 is SGHTA and CDR2 is FQGNSA. This CDR3 region has 15 residues. J lost 5 bases, V lost 1 base, and 4 bases had no gene match. The CDR3 spells CASSLGGTGEETQYF. DNA for the CDR3: TGTGCCAGCAGCTTAGGGGGGACAGGGGAGGAGACCCAGTACTTC.

Only a few counts were recorded for this clone. The chain recombines TRBV29-1 with TRBJ1-1; D is perhaps TRBD1 (6 bases). Germline V lookup: CDR1 SQVTM, CDR2 ANQGSEA. This CDR3 contains 14 residues. V was trimmed by 6 bases and J by 3 bases, leaving 17 bases between them. CDR3 in DNA: TGCAGCGTCTCTGGCAGGGGAGGGGACACTGAAGCTTTCTTT. This codes for CSVSGRGGDTEAFF.

The V and J genes are TRBV20-1 and TRBJ2-5, with D hard to call. CDR1 and CDR2 from the germline V gene are DFQATT and SNEGSKA (reference sequence). The CDR3 is made up of 14 amino acids. Trimming took 3 bases from V and 1 from J, leaving 12 bases between them. The CDR3 DNA reads as TGCAGTGCTAGTGACCTTATGCGCCAAGAGACCCAGTACTTC. Amino acids: CSASDLMRQETQYF.

This chain joins TRBV5-1 and TRBJ2-5; 7 nucleotides match TRBD2. This CDR3 region has 17 residues. The ends lost 6 bases at V and 4 bases at J; junction bases unmatched: 18. From germline, CDR1 is SGHRS and CDR2 YFSETQ. This CDR3 reads CASTSIFLGPGGETQYF. In DNA form, the CDR3 reads TGCGCCAGCACTTCCATTTTCCTGGGTCCGGGGGGAGAGACCCAGTACTTC.

The rearrangement joins TRBV9 to TRBJ2-5, with TRBD1 identical over 9 bases. V gave up 0 bases and J gave up 5 bases; unmatched junction bases: 14. This CDR3 is built from 18 residues. The germline gives CDR1 SGDLS, CDR2 YYNGEE. CDR3 amino acids: CASSVVWGTGCPRETQYF. DNA of the CDR3: TGTGCCAGCAGCGTAGTTTGGGGGACAGGGTGCCCAAGGGAGACCCAGTACTTC. Full variable domain (missing parts from reference TRBV9 and TRBJ2-5): DSGVTQTPKHLITATGQRVTLRCSPRSGDLSVYWYQQSLDQGLQFLIQYYNGEERAKGNILERFSAQQFPDLHSELNLSSLELGDSALYFCASSVVWGTGCPRETQYFGPGTRLLVL.

The rearrangement joins TRBV18 to TRBJ2-5, with TRBD2 as a possible D gene (6 bases). CDR1 is KGHSH, CDR2 LQKENI, per germline. V lost 3 bases, J lost 5 bases, and 13 bases lay in between. The length of the CDR3 is 14 residues. The CDR3 protein is CASSPGWGDETQYF. The DNA for the CDR3 is TGTGCCAGCTCACCGGGCTGGGGGGATGAGACCCAGTACTTC.